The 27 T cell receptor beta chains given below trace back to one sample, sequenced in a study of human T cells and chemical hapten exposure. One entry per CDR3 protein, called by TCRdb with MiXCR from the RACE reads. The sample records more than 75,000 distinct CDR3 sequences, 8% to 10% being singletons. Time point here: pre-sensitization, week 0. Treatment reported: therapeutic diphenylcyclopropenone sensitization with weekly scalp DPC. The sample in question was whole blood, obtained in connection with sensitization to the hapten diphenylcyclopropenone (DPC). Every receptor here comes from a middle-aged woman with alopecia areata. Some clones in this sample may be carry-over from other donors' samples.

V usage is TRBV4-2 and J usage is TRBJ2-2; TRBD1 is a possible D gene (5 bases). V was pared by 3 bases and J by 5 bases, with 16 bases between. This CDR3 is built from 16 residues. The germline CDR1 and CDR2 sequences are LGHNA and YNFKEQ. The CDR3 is CASSHSYRSGTGELFF. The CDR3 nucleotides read TGTGCCAGCAGCCATTCGTACAGGAGTGGGACCGGGGAGCTGTTTTTT.

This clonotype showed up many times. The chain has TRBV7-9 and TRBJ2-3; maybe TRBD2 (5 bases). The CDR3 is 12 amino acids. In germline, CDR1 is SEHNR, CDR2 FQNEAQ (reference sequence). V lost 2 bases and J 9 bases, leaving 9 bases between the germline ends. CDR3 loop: CASSLNERTQYF. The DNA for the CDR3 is TGTGCCAGCAGCTTAAATGAGCGGACGCAGTATTTT.

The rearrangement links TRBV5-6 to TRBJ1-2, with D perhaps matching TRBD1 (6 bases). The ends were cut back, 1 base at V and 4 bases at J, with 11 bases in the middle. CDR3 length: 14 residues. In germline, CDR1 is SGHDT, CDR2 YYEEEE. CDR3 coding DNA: TGTGCCAGCAGCTTGATGGAACAGGGCTATGGCTACACCTTC. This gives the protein CASSLMEQGYGYTF. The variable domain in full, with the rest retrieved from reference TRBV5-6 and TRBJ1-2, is DAGVTQSPTHLIKTRGQQVTLRCSPKSGHDTVSWYQQALGQGPQFIFQYYEEEERQRGNFPDRFSGHQFPNYSSELNVNALLLGDSALYLCASSLMEQGYGYTFGSGTRLTVV.

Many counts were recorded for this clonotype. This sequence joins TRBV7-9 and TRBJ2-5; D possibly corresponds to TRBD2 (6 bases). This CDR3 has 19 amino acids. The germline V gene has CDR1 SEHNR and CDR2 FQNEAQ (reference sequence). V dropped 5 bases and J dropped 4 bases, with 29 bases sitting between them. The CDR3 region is CASSLQPQPPGVALETQYF. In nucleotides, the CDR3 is TGTGCCAGCAGCCTACAGCCCCAGCCCCCGGGGGTAGCCTTAGAGACCCAGTACTTC.

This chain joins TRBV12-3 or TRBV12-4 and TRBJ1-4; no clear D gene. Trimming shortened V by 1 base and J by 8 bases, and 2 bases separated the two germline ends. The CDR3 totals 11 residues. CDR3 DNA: TGTGCCAGCAGTTTAGGCGAAAAACTGTTTTTT. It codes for CASSLGEKLFF.

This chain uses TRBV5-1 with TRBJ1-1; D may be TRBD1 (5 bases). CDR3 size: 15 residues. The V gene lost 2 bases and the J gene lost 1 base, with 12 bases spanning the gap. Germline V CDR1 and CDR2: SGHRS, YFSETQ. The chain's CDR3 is CASSFSGGTNTEAFF. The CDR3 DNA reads TGCGCCAGCAGCTTTTCTGGAGGGACGAACACTGAAGCTTTCTTT.

The CDR3 DNA reads as TGTGCCAGCAGACCCGGGGCGTCTAATGAAAAACTGTTTTTT. Protein product: CASRPGASNEKLFF. The chain combines TRBV2 with TRBJ1-4, with D possibly matching TRBD1 (5 bases). Per the germline V gene, CDR1 is SNHLY and CDR2 is FYNNEI. There are 14 residues in the CDR3. V lost 6 bases to trimming and J lost 3 bases, with 11 bases between them.

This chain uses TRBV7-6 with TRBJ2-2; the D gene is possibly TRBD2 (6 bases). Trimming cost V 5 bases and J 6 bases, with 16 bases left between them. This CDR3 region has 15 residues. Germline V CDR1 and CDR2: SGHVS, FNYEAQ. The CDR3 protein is CASSPGTLQPGELFF. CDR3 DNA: TGTGCCAGCAGCCCGGGGACTCTCCAACCCGGGGAGCTGTTTTTT.

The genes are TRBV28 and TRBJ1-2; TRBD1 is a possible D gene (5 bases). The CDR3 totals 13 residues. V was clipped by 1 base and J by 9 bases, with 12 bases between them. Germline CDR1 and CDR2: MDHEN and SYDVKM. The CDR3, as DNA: TGTGCCAGCAGTTTATCAGGGATTCGGAGCTACACCTTC. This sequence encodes CASSLSGIRSYTF.

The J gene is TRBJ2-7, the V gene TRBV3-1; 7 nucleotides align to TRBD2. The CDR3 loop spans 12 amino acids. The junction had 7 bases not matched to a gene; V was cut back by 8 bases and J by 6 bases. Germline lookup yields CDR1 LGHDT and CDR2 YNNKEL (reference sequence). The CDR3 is CASRGVSGEQYF. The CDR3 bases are TGTGCCAGCCGGGGGGTCTCTGGCGAGCAGTACTTC.

CDR3 sequence (DNA): TGCAGTGCTATAGACAGACTTTCCTACGAGCAGTACTTC. Its translation is CSAIDRLSYEQYF. The V call is TRBV20-1, the J call TRBJ2-7; TRBD1 might be the D (5 bases). CDR1 and CDR2 from the germline V gene are DFQATT and SNEGSKA (reference sequence). This CDR3 region has 13 residues. Between the trimmed V and J ends, which lost 4 bases and 1 base, there was a span of 11 bases.

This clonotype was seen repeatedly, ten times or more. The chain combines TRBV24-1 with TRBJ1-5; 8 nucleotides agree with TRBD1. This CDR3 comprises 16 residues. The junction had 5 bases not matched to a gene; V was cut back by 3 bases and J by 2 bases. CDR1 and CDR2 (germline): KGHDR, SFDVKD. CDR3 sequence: CATSDGGGQGNQPQHF. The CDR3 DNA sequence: TGTGCCACCAGTGATGGGGGGGGACAGGGCAATCAGCCCCAGCATTTT.

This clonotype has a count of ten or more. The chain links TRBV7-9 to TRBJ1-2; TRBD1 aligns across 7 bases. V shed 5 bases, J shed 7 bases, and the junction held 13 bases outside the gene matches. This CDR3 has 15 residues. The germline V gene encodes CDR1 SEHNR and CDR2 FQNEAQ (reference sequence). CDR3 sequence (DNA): TGTGCCAGCAGCCGATCGGAGGGGGCACTGACTGGCTACACCTTC. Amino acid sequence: CASSRSEGALTGYTF. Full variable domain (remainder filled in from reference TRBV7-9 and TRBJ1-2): DTGVSQNPRHKITKRGQNVTFRCDPISEHNRLYWYRQTLGQGPEFLTYFQNEAQLEKSRLLSDRFSAERPKGSFSTLEIQRTEQGDSAMYLCASSRSEGALTGYTFGSGTRLTVV.

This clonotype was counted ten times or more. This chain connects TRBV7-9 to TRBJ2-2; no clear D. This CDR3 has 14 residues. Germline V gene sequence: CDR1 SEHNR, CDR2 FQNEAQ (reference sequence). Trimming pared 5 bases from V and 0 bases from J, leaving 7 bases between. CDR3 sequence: CASSPRTNTGELFF. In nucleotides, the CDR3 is TGTGCCAGCAGCCCCCGCACGAACACCGGGGAGCTGTTTTTT.

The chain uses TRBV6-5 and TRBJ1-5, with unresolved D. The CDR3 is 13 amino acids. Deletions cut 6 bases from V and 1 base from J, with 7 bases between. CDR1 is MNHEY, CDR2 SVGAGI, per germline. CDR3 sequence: CASRPHSNQPQHF. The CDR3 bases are TGTGCCAGCAGGCCTCACAGCAATCAGCCCCAGCATTTT.

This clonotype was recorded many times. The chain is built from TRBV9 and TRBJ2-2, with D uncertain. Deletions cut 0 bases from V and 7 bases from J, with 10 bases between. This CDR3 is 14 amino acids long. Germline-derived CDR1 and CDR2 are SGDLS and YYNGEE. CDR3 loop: CASSVEPVGGELFF. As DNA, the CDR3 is TGTGCCAGCAGCGTAGAGCCTGTCGGCGGGGAGCTGTTTTTT.

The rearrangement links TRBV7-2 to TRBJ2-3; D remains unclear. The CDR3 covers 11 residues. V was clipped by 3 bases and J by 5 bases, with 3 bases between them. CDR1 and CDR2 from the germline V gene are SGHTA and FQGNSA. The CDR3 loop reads CASSFLDTQYF. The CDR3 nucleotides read TGTGCCAGCAGCTTCTTAGATACGCAGTATTTT.

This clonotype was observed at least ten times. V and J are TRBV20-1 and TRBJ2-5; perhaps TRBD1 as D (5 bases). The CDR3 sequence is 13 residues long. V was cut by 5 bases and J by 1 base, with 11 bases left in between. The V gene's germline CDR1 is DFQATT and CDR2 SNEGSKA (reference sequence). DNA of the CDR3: TGCAGTGCTGGGGCAGGGTCCCAAGAGACCCAGTACTTC. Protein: CSAGAGSQETQYF.

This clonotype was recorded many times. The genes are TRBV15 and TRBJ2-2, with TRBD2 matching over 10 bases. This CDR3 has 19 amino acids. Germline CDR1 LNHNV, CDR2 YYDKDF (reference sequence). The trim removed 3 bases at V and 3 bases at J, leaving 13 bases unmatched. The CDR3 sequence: CATSRDPGLAGAYTGELFF. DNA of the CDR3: TGTGCCACCAGCAGGGATCCCGGTCTAGCGGGGGCTTACACCGGGGAGCTGTTTTTT.

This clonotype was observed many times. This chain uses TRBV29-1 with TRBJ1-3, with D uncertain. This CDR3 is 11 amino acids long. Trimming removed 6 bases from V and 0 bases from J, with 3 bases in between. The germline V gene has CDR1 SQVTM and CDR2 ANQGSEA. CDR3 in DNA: TGCAGCGTGAACTCTGGAAACACCATATATTTT. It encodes CSVNSGNTIYF.

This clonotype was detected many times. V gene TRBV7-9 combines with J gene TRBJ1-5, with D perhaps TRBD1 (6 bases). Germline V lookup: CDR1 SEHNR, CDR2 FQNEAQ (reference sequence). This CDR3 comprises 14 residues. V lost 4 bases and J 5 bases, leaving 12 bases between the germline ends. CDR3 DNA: TGTGCCAGCAGCTCCGGGGGCCTTGATCAGCCCCAGCATTTT. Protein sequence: CASSSGGLDQPQHF.

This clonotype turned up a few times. The CDR3 spells CASSVRLNTEAFF. The DNA of the CDR3 is TGTGCCAGCAGTGTACGCTTGAACACTGAAGCTTTCTTT. This chain links TRBV2 with TRBJ1-1; D gene unclear. V lost 4 bases and J lost 0, with 6 bases in between. The CDR3 sequence is 13 residues long. In germline, CDR1 is SNHLY, CDR2 FYNNEI.

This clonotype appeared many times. CDR3 protein: CASSTRQGNQPQHF. In DNA, the CDR3 is TGTGCCAGCAGCACTCGCCAGGGGAATCAGCCCCAGCATTTT. The chain carries TRBV28 and TRBJ1-5, with D tentatively TRBD1 (6 bases). Trimming stripped 6 bases from V and 4 bases from J, with 13 bases between. The CDR3 runs to 14 residues. Germline V gene sequence: CDR1 MDHEN, CDR2 SYDVKM.

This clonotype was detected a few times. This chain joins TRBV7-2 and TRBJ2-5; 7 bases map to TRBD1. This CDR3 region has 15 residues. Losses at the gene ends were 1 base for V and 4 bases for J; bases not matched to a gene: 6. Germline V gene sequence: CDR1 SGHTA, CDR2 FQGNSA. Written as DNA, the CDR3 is TGTGCCAGCAGCTTAGAGGGGCAGGGGGTAGAGACCCAGTACTTC. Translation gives CASSLEGQGVETQYF.

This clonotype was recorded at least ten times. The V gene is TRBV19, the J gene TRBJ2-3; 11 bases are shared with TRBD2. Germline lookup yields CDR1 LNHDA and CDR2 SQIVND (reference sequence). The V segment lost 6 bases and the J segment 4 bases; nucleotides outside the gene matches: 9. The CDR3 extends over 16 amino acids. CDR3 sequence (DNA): TGTGCCAGTAGGCCTAGCGGGGGGAGTCCGGCAGATACGCAGTATTTT. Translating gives CASRPSGGSPADTQYF.

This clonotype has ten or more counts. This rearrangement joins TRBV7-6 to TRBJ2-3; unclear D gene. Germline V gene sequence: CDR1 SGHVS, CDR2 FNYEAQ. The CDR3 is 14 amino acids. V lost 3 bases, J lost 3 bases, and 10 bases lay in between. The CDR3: CASSFQASTDTQYF. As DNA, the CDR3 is TGTGCCAGCAGCTTTCAAGCGAGTACAGATACGCAGTATTTT.

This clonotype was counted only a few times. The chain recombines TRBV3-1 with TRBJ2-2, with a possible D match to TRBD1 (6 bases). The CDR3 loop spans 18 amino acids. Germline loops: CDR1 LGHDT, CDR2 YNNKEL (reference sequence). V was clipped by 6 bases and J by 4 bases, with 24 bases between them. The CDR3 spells CASSEEETGASFTGELFF. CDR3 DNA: TGTGCCAGCAGTGAGGAAGAGACAGGAGCCTCATTCACCGGGGAGCTGTTTTTT.